This T cell receptor beta chain was recorded in a study of identical twins. This clonotype turned up a few times. TCRdb re-called the 5' RACE reads through MiXCR, storing one row per CDR3 protein. The table has 450,000 or so distinct CDR3 sequences, about 13% seen once. The length of the CDR3 is 15 residues. Trimming removed 5 bases at V and 5 bases at J, with 18 bases between. CDR1 is SGHNT and CDR2 is YENEEA in the germline V gene. This sample was also put to use in a study of yellow fever vaccine responses in identical twins.

The sequenced sample was CD4+ T cells sorted from blood. The receptor comes from a woman aged 18-29 years in good health. The chain recombines TRBV11-3 with TRBJ2-5; D is unresolved. CDR3: CASSPGRSLGETQYF. Here the CDR3 DNA reads TGTGCCAGCAGCCCTGGACGGAGCCTGGGGGAGACCCAGTACTTC.